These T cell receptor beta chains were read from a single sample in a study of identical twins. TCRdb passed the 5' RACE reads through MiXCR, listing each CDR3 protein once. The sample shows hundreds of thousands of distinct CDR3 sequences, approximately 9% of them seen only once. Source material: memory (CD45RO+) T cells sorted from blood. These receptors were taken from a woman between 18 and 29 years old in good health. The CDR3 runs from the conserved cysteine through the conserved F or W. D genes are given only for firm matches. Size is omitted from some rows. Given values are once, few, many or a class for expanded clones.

CASSFVPGVNNEQFF,TGTGCCAGCAGTTTTGTGCCAGGCGTCAACAATGAGCAGTTCTTC,TRBJ2-1,TRBV12-3/TRBV12-4,.,few
CASTFMGQPQHF,TGTGCCAGCACATTTATGGGTCAGCCCCAGCATTTT,TRBJ1-5,TRBV12-3/TRBV12-4,.,.
CASSSRQGGTEAFF,TGCGCCAGCAGCTCTAGACAGGGAGGCACTGAAGCTTTCTTT,TRBJ1-1,TRBV5-1,TRBD1,many
CSARDIRSAETQYF,TGCAGTGCTAGAGATATACGGTCGGCGGAGACCCAGTACTTC,TRBJ2-5,TRBV20-1,.,.
CASSSFGGGVNEQFF,TGTGCCAGCAGTTCCTTTGGGGGTGGGGTCAATGAGCAGTTCTTC,TRBJ2-1,TRBV12-3/TRBV12-4,.,.
CSARQDTNTGELFF,TGCAGTGCTAGACAAGACACGAACACCGGGGAGCTGTTTTTT,TRBJ2-2,TRBV20-1,.,.
CSARDIAGGQEAYGYTF,TGCAGTGCTAGAGATATAGCAGGGGGCCAAGAGGCCTATGGCTACACCTTC,TRBJ1-2,TRBV20-1,TRBD1,.
CSAEDREEAFF,TGCAGTGCAGAGGACAGGGAGGAAGCTTTCTTT,TRBJ1-1,TRBV20-1,TRBD1,few
CASSFQAGGGETQYF,TGTGCCAGCAGTTTTCAAGCGGGAGGGGGAGAGACCCAGTACTTC,TRBJ2-5,TRBV5-5,TRBD2,.
CASSRTRPSYEQYF,TGTGCCAGCAGCCGTACTAGGCCCTCCTACGAGCAGTACTTC,TRBJ2-7,TRBV11-3,.,few
CASLGPKEANVLTF,TGTGCCAGCCTCGGCCCTAAGGAGGCCAACGTCCTGACTTTC,TRBJ2-6,TRBV13,.,.
CSVFPRAGGTDTQYF,TGCAGTGTGTTCCCCCGAGCGGGAGGCACAGATACGCAGTATTTT,TRBJ2-3,TRBV20-1,TRBD2,many
CASSFFGTGYNEQFF,TGTGCCAGCAGTTTTTTCGGGACAGGGTACAATGAGCAGTTCTTC,TRBJ2-1,TRBV12-3/TRBV12-4,TRBD1,many
CASSPDGRYTDTQYF,TGTGCCAGCAGCCCCGACGGGAGGTACACAGATACGCAGTATTTT,TRBJ2-3,TRBV9,TRBD2,.
CASSLGGREKYF,TGTGCCAGCAGTTTAGGAGGCCGGGAAAAGTACTTC,TRBJ2-7,TRBV27,.,.
CASSHDRGAQYF,TGCGCCAGCAGCCATGACAGGGGAGCGCAGTATTTT,TRBJ2-3,TRBV4-3,TRBD1,few
CSARAPGGGAAAGSEQFF,TGCAGTGCTAGAGCTCCGGGCGGGGGGGCCGCTGCGGGGAGTGAGCAGTTCTTC,TRBJ2-1,TRBV20-1,TRBD2,.
CASSVNAYNNEQFF,TGTGCCAGCAGCGTAAATGCCTATAACAATGAGCAGTTCTTC,TRBJ2-1,TRBV9,.,.
CASTDPGYEQYF,TGTGCCAGCACCGACCCGGGATACGAGCAGTACTTC,TRBJ2-7,TRBV6-1,.,.
CASSESMADTQYF,TGTGCCAGCAGTGAATCAATGGCAGATACGCAGTATTTT,TRBJ2-3,TRBV25-1,.,few
CASSWGPLTDTQYF,TGTGCCAGCAGTTGGGGACCGCTCACAGATACGCAGTATTTT,TRBJ2-3,TRBV12-3/TRBV12-4,.,few
CASSFRQGTGSYNEQFF,TGTGCCAGCAGCTTCCGACAGGGGACCGGCTCCTACAATGAGCAGTTCTTC,TRBJ2-1,TRBV7-2,TRBD1,.
CSAEGLAGARPGVYNEQFF,TGCAGTGCTGAGGGACTAGCGGGGGCCCGACCTGGGGTTTACAATGAGCAGTTCTTC,TRBJ2-1,TRBV20-1,TRBD2,.
CASARISSTEAFF,TGCGCCAGTGCCAGGATTTCGAGCACTGAAGCTTTCTTT,TRBJ1-1,TRBV5-1,.,.
CSALGLAGDTDTQYF,TGCAGTGCTCTAGGACTAGCGGGAGACACAGATACGCAGTATTTT,TRBJ2-3,TRBV20-1,TRBD2,few
CASSWDLHSSTDTQYF,TGTGCCAGCAGTTGGGACCTTCACTCTAGCACAGATACGCAGTATTTT,TRBJ2-3,TRBV12-3/TRBV12-4,.,few
CASSYRGTNTEAFF,TGTGCCAGCAGTTATAGGGGCACGAACACTGAAGCTTTCTTT,TRBJ1-1,TRBV6-5,.,.
CAISEDRVNGYTF,TGTGCCATCAGTGAGGACAGGGTAAATGGCTACACCTTC,TRBJ1-2,TRBV10-3,TRBD1,few
CAAGRPNEKLFF,TGTGCCGCGGGGAGGCCTAATGAAAAACTGTTTTTT,TRBJ1-4,TRBV3-1,.,many
CASSRNPGQGEETQYF,TGTGCCAGCAGCCGGAACCCGGGACAGGGGGAAGAGACCCAGTACTTC,TRBJ2-5,TRBV11-3,TRBD1,.
CSAGVILDIYGYTF,TGCAGTGCTGGCGTCATTCTAGATATCTATGGCTACACCTTC,TRBJ1-2,TRBV20-1,.,few
CASSPGEIREQFF,TGTGCCAGCAGTCCAGGAGAGATTCGCGAGCAGTTCTTC,TRBJ2-1,TRBV27,.,.
CASSARGSGSTKQYF,TGCGCCAGCAGCGCCCGTGGAAGCGGGAGTACCAAGCAGTACTTC,TRBJ2-7,TRBV4-3,TRBD2,few
CASSQVAGFGETQYF,TGTGCCAGCAGCCAAGTTGCGGGGTTTGGGGAGACCCAGTACTTC,TRBJ2-5,TRBV3-1,.,few
CASSLVPNGELFF,TGCGCCAGCAGCTTGGTTCCGAACGGGGAGCTGTTTTTT,TRBJ2-2,TRBV5-1,.,.
CASSPLTWALHF,TGTGCCAGCAGCCCCCTCACGTGGGCCCTCCACTTT,TRBJ1-6,TRBV7-9,.,.
CASSLGSGSKYEQYF,TGTGCCAGCAGCTTAGGTAGCGGGAGTAAGTACGAGCAGTACTTC,TRBJ2-7,TRBV7-2,TRBD2,many
CASSAEITGELFF,TGTGCCAGCAGTGCTGAGATCACCGGGGAGCTGTTTTTT,TRBJ2-2,TRBV6-1,.,.
CASSQGREFDGYTF,TGCGCCAGCAGCCAAGGCAGGGAATTCGATGGCTACACCTTC,TRBJ1-2,TRBV4-1,.,.
CASSLKVSAFSSNTEAFF,TGTGCCAGCAGTTTAAAGGTCTCAGCTTTCAGTTCTAACACTGAAGCTTTCTTT,TRBJ1-1,TRBV12-3/TRBV12-4,.,.
CASSPAYFTEAFF,TGTGCCAGCAGCCCCGCGTACTTCACTGAAGCTTTCTTT,TRBJ1-1,TRBV7-2,.,.
CSAPRRGAETQYF,TGCAGTGCTCCACGACGGGGGGCTGAGACCCAGTACTTC,TRBJ2-5,TRBV20-1,.,few
CASRFLGDTGELFF,TGCGCCAGCAGGTTTCTAGGAGACACCGGGGAGCTGTTTTTT,TRBJ2-2,TRBV5-1,.,.
CASRGRVPFTDTQYF,TGCGCCAGCAGGGGGAGGGTCCCTTTCACAGATACGCAGTATTTT,TRBJ2-3,TRBV10-2,TRBD2,many
CASSLGTARGETQYF,TGTGCCAGCAGCTTAGGGACAGCCAGGGGAGAGACCCAGTACTTC,TRBJ2-5,TRBV7-8,.,.
CASSPPSTYEQYF,TGTGCCAGCTCACCACCATCCACGTACGAGCAGTACTTC,TRBJ2-7,TRBV18,.,.
CASSSITLAGQRETQYF,TGTGCCAGCAGCTCAATCACTCTAGCGGGACAGAGAGAGACCCAGTACTTC,TRBJ2-5,TRBV7-9,TRBD2,.
CASSSGHSGSGANVLTF,TGTGCTAGCAGCTCCGGACATTCCGGCTCTGGGGCCAACGTCCTGACTTTC,TRBJ2-6,TRBV7-7,.,many
CSARDERTSGRAGSDEQFF,TGCAGTGCTAGAGATGAACGGACTAGCGGGAGGGCGGGTTCCGATGAGCAGTTCTTC,TRBJ2-1,TRBV20-1,TRBD2,.
CASRWTVGYEQYF,TGTGCCAGCAGATGGACAGTCGGATACGAGCAGTACTTC,TRBJ2-7,TRBV5-5,.,.
CAITGGNYGYTF,TGTGCCATAACAGGGGGAAACTATGGCTACACCTTC,TRBJ1-2,TRBV10-3,TRBD1,.
CSARAGGVYGYTF,TGCAGTGCTAGAGCAGGGGGCGTCTATGGCTACACCTTC,TRBJ1-2,TRBV20-1,TRBD1,few
CASSYSIGSGGETQYF,TGTGCCAGCAGTTACTCGATAGGCTCGGGAGGGGAGACCCAGTACTTC,TRBJ2-5,TRBV6-5,TRBD2,.
CASSLSLAGVGEQYF,TGCGCCAGCAGCTTGAGTCTAGCGGGGGTCGGCGAGCAGTACTTC,TRBJ2-7,TRBV5-1,TRBD2,.